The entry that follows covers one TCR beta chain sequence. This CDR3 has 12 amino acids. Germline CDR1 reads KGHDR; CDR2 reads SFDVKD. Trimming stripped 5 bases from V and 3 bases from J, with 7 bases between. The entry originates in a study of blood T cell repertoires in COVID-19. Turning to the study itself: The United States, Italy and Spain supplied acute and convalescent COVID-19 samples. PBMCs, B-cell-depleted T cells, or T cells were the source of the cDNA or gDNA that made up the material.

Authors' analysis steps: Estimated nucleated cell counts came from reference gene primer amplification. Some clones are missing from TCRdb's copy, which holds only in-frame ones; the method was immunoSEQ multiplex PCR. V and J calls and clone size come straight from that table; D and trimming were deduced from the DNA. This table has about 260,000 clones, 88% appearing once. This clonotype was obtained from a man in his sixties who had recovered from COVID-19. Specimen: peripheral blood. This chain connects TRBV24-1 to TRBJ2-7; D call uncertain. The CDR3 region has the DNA TGTGCCACCAGTGCGTCGGGCTACGAGCAGTACTTC. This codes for CATSASGYEQYF.